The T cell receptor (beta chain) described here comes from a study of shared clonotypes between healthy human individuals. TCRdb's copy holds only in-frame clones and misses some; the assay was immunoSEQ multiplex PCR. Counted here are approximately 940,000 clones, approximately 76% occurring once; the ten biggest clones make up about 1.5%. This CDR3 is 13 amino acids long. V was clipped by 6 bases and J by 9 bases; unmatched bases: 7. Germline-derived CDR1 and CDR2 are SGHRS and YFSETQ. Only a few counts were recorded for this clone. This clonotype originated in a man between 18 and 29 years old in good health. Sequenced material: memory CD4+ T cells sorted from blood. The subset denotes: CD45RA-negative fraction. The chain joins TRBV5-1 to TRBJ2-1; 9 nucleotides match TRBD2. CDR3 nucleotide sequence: TGCGCCAGCAAACGGACTAGCGACGGTGAGCAGTTCTTC. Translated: CASKRTSDGEQFF.